This TCR beta chain was recovered during a study of blood T cell repertoires in COVID-19. Study as a whole: Acute and convalescent COVID-19 specimens originated in the United States, Italy and Spain.

Germline V gene lookup returns CDR1 MNHEY and CDR2 SMNVEV (reference sequence). The CDR3 sequence is 12 residues long. V gave up 6 bases and J gave up 5 bases; unmatched junction bases: 3. Clones were sequenced by immunoSEQ multiplex PCR, and TCRdb holds only the in-frame ones, with some missing. The sample holds roughly 200,000 clones, roughly 86% seen once. Participants spanned ages about 18 to 100 years and resided in roughly 26 US areas. This clone came up once. This receptor was identified in a man between 18 and 35 years old with acute COVID-19. The chain recombines TRBV27 with TRBJ2-7, with 8 bases fitting TRBD1. The specimen was PBMCs or T cells enriched from blood (not recorded which). In DNA form, the CDR3 reads TGTGCCAGCAGACAGGGGGTGGACGAGCAGTACTTC. Its translation: CASRQGVDEQYF.